The T cell receptor beta chain described here comes from a study of OX40 agonist ivuxolimab in advanced cancers. Regarding the complete study: Ivuxolimab was an agonistic, fully human IgG2 monoclonal antibody directed against OX40 (CD134), a costimulatory receptor. Among the 52 dose-escalation patients, some 19 had hepatocellular carcinoma, roughly 15 melanoma, 9 renal cell carcinoma and 9 head and neck cancer. Prior anti-PD-1, anti-PD-L1 or anti-CTLA-4 therapy was permitted, and checkpoint inhibitors had been received by roughly 42% of dose-escalation patients. The dose-escalation cohort was about 83% male with a mean age of around 62 years, ranging from about 20 to 80. Partial responses were achieved by three dose-escalation patients, of whom one had hepatocellular carcinoma and two had cutaneous melanoma. Intravenous ivuxolimab was administered to patients every 2 weeks at six dose levels: 0.01, 0.1, 0.3, 1.5, 3 and 10 mg/kg. The point of sequencing TCRbeta in the periphery was to test whether ivuxolimab changed TCR sequence diversity and drove clonal T-cell expansion. The paper reports the monotherapy dose-escalation portion (N of about 50 patients) of the phase I ivuxolimab trial. Study-wide conclusions, independent of this receptor: In the 0.1-3.0 mg/kg groups, partial responders were among the patients with the lowest normalized peripheral clonal expansion, particularly in CD8+ T cells. On average, CD8+ T cells showed more expanded clones than CD4+ T cells after ivuxolimab. Antigen specificity was not determined for the clonally expanded peripheral T cells. Low levels of normalized T-cell clonal expansion were also shown by some nonresponding patients. At doses of 0.1 to 3.0 mg/kg, clonal expansion of both CD4+ and CD8+ blood T cells was observed from baseline to week 6.

Patients with autoimmune disease history or receiving systemic immunosuppression were excluded from the trial. Peripheral blood for TCR sequencing was drawn from every dose cohort at baseline, at cycle 4 day 1 and at cycle 7 day 1. The samples were taken from a phase I, first-in-human, multicenter, open-label dose-escalation trial of ivuxolimab. Adults with locally advanced or metastatic head and neck squamous cell, hepatocellular, melanoma or renal cell carcinoma were enrolled in the trial. Before TCR sequencing, CD4+ T cells and CD8+ T cells from peripheral blood were sorted into separate populations. Genomic DNA was extracted from sorted cells for sequencing of the TCRbeta CDR3 region. The immunoSEQ Assay was used for sequencing of TCRbeta CDR3 regions. TCRdb took this table from immuneACCESS and kept in-frame rearrangements with V and J called. Such tables lack part of the clones; where checked against another copy, unresolved V genes explain under half of the gap, and the rest is unexplained. In this sample the table shows around 100,000 clones, 70% to 90% of which occur a single time. About 0.15% of the sample goes to the ten largest clones.

A distance of 9 bases separates the germline ends of V and J, which lose 6 bases and 0 bases respectively. The germline V gene gives CDR1 as MNHNS and CDR2 as SASEGT. There are 13 amino acids in the CDR3, from cysteine to phenylalanine inclusive. Of all the DNA, just the CDR3 is kept, 39 bases in frame from base 1. In the case of this clone: Its antigen specificity is not known. No much larger clone is present one base from it, and per-base qualities are unavailable.

The V and J segments used are TRBV6-1 and TRBJ2-7; possibly the D gene is TRBD1, per 5 matching bases. The material sequenced was CD4+ or CD8+ T cells sorted from blood, taken in a trial of the OX40 agonist ivuxolimab. The clonotype comes from an adult with an advanced solid tumor such as melanoma, head and neck, liver or kidney cancer. CDR3 protein: CASSQGLSYEQYF. The DNA is TGTGCCAGCAGCCAGGGTCTCTCCTACGAGCAGTACTTC.